The 31 T cell receptor beta chains listed next were all sequenced from one sample in a study of regulatory T cells in long-lasting Graves disease. The authors built TCR beta libraries using iRepertoire HTBI primers and Arm-PCR of CDR3 regions. MiXCR was run by TCRdb on the multiplex PCR reads, yielding one entry per CDR3 protein. Altogether under 450,000 distinct CDR3 sequences are present, approximately 12% being singletons, with the ten largest covering approximately 19%. The time point: newly diagnosed GD, antithyroid drugs for less than 3 months. RNA extracted from PBMCs served as the sequencing template. The same data also went into a second study, on T cells in Graves' hyperthyroidism and ophthalmopathy.

This specimen consisted of peripheral blood mononuclear cells (PBMCs), obtained at new diagnosis, from a patient treated with antithyroid drugs. The receptor source for this set is a woman aged 18-29 years with Graves disease.

The table lists this clonotype with many counts. The chain joins TRBV7-2 to TRBJ1-2; maybe TRBD1 (5 bases). CDR3 length: 14 amino acids. The germline V and J ends were trimmed by 5 bases and 4 bases, with 14 bases remaining between them. Germline CDR1 SGHTA, CDR2 FQGNSA. CDR3 region: CASSAGTSAYGYTF. CDR3 nucleotides: TGTGCCAGCAGCGCGGGGACTTCAGCCTATGGCTACACCTTC.

This clonotype was recorded many times. The chain uses TRBV20-1 and TRBJ2-3; the D gene is possibly TRBD2 (6 bases). The CDR3 runs 13 residues. CDR1 and CDR2 from the germline V gene are DFQATT and SNEGSKA (reference sequence). V was shortened by 7 bases and J by 3 bases, with 14 bases between the two germline ends. CDR3 bases: TGCAGTGGGACTCGGGGGAGGACAGATACGCAGTATTTT. Its translation is CSGTRGRTDTQYF.

This clonotype showed up many times. V usage is TRBV9 and J usage is TRBJ2-1, with 9 bases aligning to TRBD2. Germline V gene data show CDR1 as SGDLS and CDR2 as YYNGEE. The CDR3 has 19 residues. V lost 0 bases and J lost 4; bases outside the gene matches: 14. The CDR3 nucleotides read TGTGCCAGCAGCGTAGATGGACTAGCGTTCTCATTGGGGTACAATGAGCAGTTCTTC. Translated: CASSVDGLAFSLGYNEQFF.

This clonotype was picked up many times. The chain carries TRBV18 and TRBJ1-1; D is unresolved. This CDR3 has 16 amino acids. Germline assignment: CDR1 KGHSH and CDR2 LQKENI. The V gene lost 3 bases and the J gene lost 1 base, with 15 bases spanning the gap. The CDR3 region is CASSPSGGSKNTEAFF. The CDR3 region has the DNA TGTGCCAGCTCACCGTCGGGTGGCAGCAAGAACACTGAAGCTTTCTTT.

This clonotype was observed many times. The chain recombines TRBV20-1 with TRBJ2-2; possibly TRBD1 for D (5 bases). The CDR3 runs 14 residues. Looked up from germline, CDR1 is DFQATT and CDR2 is SNEGSKA (reference sequence). The V gene lost 5 bases and the J gene lost 1 base, with 11 bases spanning the gap. The CDR3 spells CSALTQGNTGELFF. DNA of the CDR3: TGCAGTGCTCTAACGCAGGGGAACACCGGGGAGCTGTTTTTT.

This clonotype was seen a handful of times. The chain joins TRBV20-1 to TRBJ1-6; D call uncertain. V lost 6 bases and J lost 0, with 15 bases in between. The CDR3 contains 16 residues. CDR1 is DFQATT and CDR2 is SNEGSKA in the germline V gene (reference sequence). The CDR3 DNA is TGCAGTGCAGCGGACTTATCCCGCTCCTATAATTCACCCCTCCACTTT. This gives the protein CSAADLSRSYNSPLHF.

This clonotype has ten or more counts. V gene TRBV28 combines with J gene TRBJ2-1; D is undetermined. V was cut by 2 bases and J by 6 bases, with 8 bases left in between. The CDR3 has 13 residues. Germline V gene sequence: CDR1 MDHEN, CDR2 SYDVKM. For the CDR3, the DNA is TGTGCCAGCAGTTTAAGCGTCCCCAATGAGCAGTTCTTC. As protein: CASSLSVPNEQFF.

This clonotype was seen more than once but under ten times. This chain links TRBV5-1 with TRBJ2-5, with a possible D match to TRBD2 (5 bases). Germline V gives CDR1 SGHRS, CDR2 YFSETQ. The length of the CDR3 is 18 residues. Between the trimmed V and J ends, which lost 1 base and 1 base, there was a span of 20 bases. In DNA form, the CDR3 reads TGCGCCAGCAGCTTGACCCACCTAGCCGGGCTGGGCCAAGAGACCCAGTACTTC. Its translation: CASSLTHLAGLGQETQYF.

This clonotype was counted many times. The rearrangement joins TRBV28 to TRBJ1-1; weak D call: TRBD1 (6 bases). From germline, CDR1 is MDHEN and CDR2 SYDVKM. This CDR3 comprises 12 residues. Trimming cost V 6 bases and J 8 bases, with 13 bases left between them. The CDR3 here is CASSPDRGEAFF. The CDR3 DNA is TGTGCCAGCAGCCCGGACAGAGGGGAAGCTTTCTTT.

This clonotype was observed many times. The chain links TRBV7-3 to TRBJ2-1, with 12 bases aligning to TRBD2. Germline trimming cut 0 bases from V and 6 bases from J; bases unmatched to any gene: 9. Germline-derived CDR1 and CDR2 are SGHTA and FQGTGA. This CDR3 has 18 amino acids. The CDR3 nucleotides read TGTGCCAGCAGCTTAACCCGTCTAGCGGGAGGGTTAGCCAATGAGCAGTTCTTC. This translates into CASSLTRLAGGLANEQFF.

This clonotype was seen at least ten times. The chain combines TRBV27 with TRBJ1-2, with 9 bases that match TRBD1. Germline CDR1 is MNHEY and CDR2 is SMNVEV (reference sequence). J was trimmed by 8 bases and V by 2 bases; bases with no gene match: 6. This CDR3 region has 14 residues. CDR3 protein: CASSLGTGIGGYTF. In DNA, the CDR3 is TGTGCCAGCAGTTTAGGGACAGGGATTGGGGGCTACACCTTC.

Ten or more counts support this clonotype. The chain recombines TRBV28 with TRBJ2-5; TRBD2 matches 8 bases. Looked up from germline, CDR1 is MDHEN and CDR2 is SYDVKM. CDR3 length: 14 residues. Trimming removed 4 bases from V and 5 bases from J; junction bases left unmatched: 6. CDR3 bases: TGTGCCAGCAGTTGGGGGACTAGTTTGGAGACCCAGTACTTC. Protein: CASSWGTSLETQYF.

This clonotype was observed at least ten times. This chain joins TRBV20-1 and TRBJ2-7; D is ambiguous. Looked up from germline, CDR1 is DFQATT and CDR2 is SNEGSKA (reference sequence). V was cut by 3 bases and J by 3 bases, with 6 bases left in between. The CDR3 runs 11 residues. The CDR3 here is CSASSSYEQYV. CDR3 DNA sequence: TGCAGTGCTAGTTCCAGCTACGAGCAGTACGTC.

The chain recombines TRBV18 with TRBJ2-7, with a weak D call TRBD2 (6 bases). This CDR3 region has 16 residues. Germline V gives CDR1 KGHSH, CDR2 LQKENI. V was pared by 3 bases and J by 4 bases, with 19 bases between. In DNA form, the CDR3 reads TGTGCCAGCTCACCGAACCCCCGGACTATAAGTTACGAGCAGTACTTC. Translated, it gives CASSPNPRTISYEQYF.

This clonotype showed up many times. The chain employs TRBV20-1 and TRBJ1-2; D uncertain. Germline V gene data show CDR1 as DFQATT and CDR2 as SNEGSKA (reference sequence). Trimming took off 6 bases at V and 8 bases at J, with 25 bases between the two ends. CDR3 length: 15 residues. CDR3 coding DNA: TGCAGTGCCTCAAAGGCCCGGGGAATGGCGTTAGGCTACACCTTC. Translating gives CSASKARGMALGYTF.

This clonotype has ten or more counts. This chain links TRBV7-9 with TRBJ1-2; D call uncertain. V was pared by 1 base and J by 3 bases, with 9 bases between. Per the germline V gene, CDR1 is SEHNR and CDR2 is FQNEAQ (reference sequence). The CDR3 has 14 residues. CDR3 sequence reads: CASSLEQTYYGYTF. DNA for the CDR3: TGTGCCAGCAGCTTAGAGCAGACATACTATGGCTACACCTTC.

This clonotype was counted between two and nine times. The chain employs TRBV18 and TRBJ1-6; possibly TRBD1 for D (5 bases). The germline V gene has CDR1 KGHSH and CDR2 LQKENI. CDR3 size: 16 residues. V was cut by 3 bases and J by 5 bases, with 14 bases left in between. This chain's CDR3 is CASSPSPGRNNSPLHF. The CDR3 bases are TGTGCCAGCTCACCGTCCCCGGGACGGAATAATTCACCCCTCCACTTT.

The gene calls are TRBV29-1 and TRBJ1-2, with D perhaps TRBD1 (6 bases). In germline, CDR1 is SQVTM, CDR2 ANQGSEA. The CDR3 is made up of 14 amino acids. Trimming took off 4 bases at V and 0 bases at J, with 12 bases between the two ends. CDR3 DNA: TGCAGCGTTGGGGGGCCCGGGACTAACTATGGCTACACCTTC. Its translation is CSVGGPGTNYGYTF.

The chain employs TRBV12-3 or TRBV12-4 and TRBJ1-5; D not certain. V lost 3 bases to trimming and J lost 0 bases, with 6 bases between them. CDR3 length equals 14 residues. The CDR3 nucleotides read TGTGCCAGCAGTTTTATAGCTAGCAATCAGCCCCAGCATTTT. Protein sequence: CASSFIASNQPQHF.

The chain employs TRBV4-1 and TRBJ1-1; D perhaps matches TRBD1 (5 bases). V was shortened by 2 bases and J by 5 bases, with 15 bases between the two germline ends. There are 15 residues in the CDR3. Germline loops: CDR1 MGHRA, CDR2 YSYEKL. CDR3 nucleotides: TGCGCCAGCAGCCAAAGATCTGGGGCAGGAACTGAAGCTTTCTTT. Its protein is CASSQRSGAGTEAFF.

This clonotype was observed many times. The CDR3 sequence: CASSGTGGAPAIDQPQHF. The CDR3 DNA is TGTGCCAGCAGTGGCACAGGGGGCGCCCCCGCGATTGATCAGCCCCAGCATTTT. The V gene is TRBV7-9, the J gene TRBJ1-5, with 9 bases fitting TRBD1. Germline CDR1 is SEHNR and CDR2 is FQNEAQ (reference sequence). This CDR3 spans 18 amino acids. With V trimmed by 6 bases and J by 5 bases, 17 bases remained unmatched.

This clonotype was observed many times. The genes are TRBV29-1 and TRBJ1-1; 7 nucleotides match TRBD1. Germline CDR1 reads SQVTM; CDR2 reads ANQGSEA. The CDR3 sequence is 13 residues long. V dropped 5 bases and J dropped 0; count of bases not matched to a gene: 3. CDR3 sequence (DNA): TGCAGCGTTCGGGGACAGCTGAACACTGAAGCTTTCTTT. Amino acids: CSVRGQLNTEAFF.

As concerns this clonotype: This may come from a read error, since a much larger clone is one base off. The rearrangement uses TRBV2 and TRBJ2-5, with TRBD1 as a possible D gene (6 bases). The CDR3 is made up of 12 amino acids. V lost 4 bases, J lost 11 bases, and 14 bases lay in between. Germline lookup yields CDR1 SNHLY and CDR2 FYNNEI. Written as DNA, the CDR3 is TGTGCCAGCAGTGGAGGGGGTGTAGAGCAGTACTTC. This encodes CASSGGGVEQYF.

This clonotype has at least ten counts. The chain couples TRBV5-5 to TRBJ1-2, with D unresolved. Germline V gene data show CDR1 as SGHKS and CDR2 as YYEKEE (reference sequence). This CDR3 is 14 amino acids long. The V end lost 4 bases, the J end lost 3 bases, and 13 bases lay between the germline ends. The CDR3 nucleotides read TGTGCCAGCAGCCCGAGCCGGTGGGACTATGGCTACACCTTC. This sequence encodes CASSPSRWDYGYTF.

In its sample, this clonotype was seen many times. V and J are TRBV2 and TRBJ1-3, with D uncertain. Trimming pared 8 bases from V and 4 bases from J, leaving 15 bases between. Germline loops: CDR1 SNHLY, CDR2 FYNNEI. The CDR3 extends over 14 amino acids. The CDR3 spells CASGKGNSGNTIYF. In DNA form, the CDR3 reads TGTGCCAGCGGGAAGGGAAATTCGGGAAACACCATATATTTT.

In its sample, this clonotype was seen many times. This chain uses TRBV5-1 with TRBJ2-2; 10 positions agree with TRBD2. Germline V gene lookup returns CDR1 SGHRS and CDR2 YFSETQ. There are 17 residues in the CDR3. J was trimmed by 2 bases and V by 5 bases; bases with no gene match: 9. The CDR3 DNA sequence: TGCGCCAGCAGTCCTAGCGGGGGACTATATAACACCGGGGAGCTGTTTTTT. It yields the protein CASSPSGGLYNTGELFF.

This clonotype was counted at least ten times. The J gene is TRBJ1-1, the V gene TRBV5-1; weak D call: TRBD1 (6 bases). CDR3 length: 16 residues. Germline CDR1 and CDR2: SGHRS and YFSETQ. V was cut by 4 bases and J by 0 bases, with 16 bases left in between. The CDR3 DNA is TGCGCCAGCAGCCGCGGACAGTTCACCGTGAACACTGAAGCTTTCTTT. This translates into CASSRGQFTVNTEAFF.

This clonotype was seen many times. The CDR3 bases are TGTGCCAGCAGCATGACAGGGGTCGGAATAGAGACCCAGTACTTC. Translation: CASSMTGVGIETQYF. The rearrangement joins TRBV7-8 to TRBJ2-5; 8 positions agree with TRBD1. Germline trimming cut 5 bases from V and 4 bases from J; bases unmatched to any gene: 9. Germline assignment: CDR1 SGHVS and CDR2 FQNEAQ. The CDR3 covers 15 residues.

The V gene is TRBV18, the J gene TRBJ2-5; possible D gene TRBD2, 5 bases. Germline lookup yields CDR1 KGHSH and CDR2 LQKENI. The CDR3 sequence is 14 residues long. Deletions cut 2 bases from V and 3 bases from J, with 10 bases between. The CDR3 protein is CASSPLGSEETQYF. The CDR3 nucleotides read TGTGCCAGCTCACCATTGGGTAGCGAAGAGACCCAGTACTTC.

Of note for this clonotype: One junction end does not reproduce the germline sequence, and a read error may be involved. This chain connects TRBV7-2 to TRBJ1-3, with no clear D. The germline gives CDR1 SGHTA, CDR2 FQGNSA. This CDR3 comprises 14 residues. The DNA for the CDR3 is TGTGCCAGCAGCTCCGGGGTGTTAGGAAACGCCATATATTTT. Protein: CASSSGVLGNAIYF.

This clonotype was counted at least ten times. The chain couples TRBV12-3 or TRBV12-4 to TRBJ1-1; D remains unclear. Trimming left V 3 bases short and J 1 base short, with 15 bases between. This CDR3 comprises 16 residues. In DNA form, the CDR3 reads TGTGCCAGCAGTTTCGATCTGGAGACCCGGAACACTGAAGCTTTCTTT. Protein product: CASSFDLETRNTEAFF.